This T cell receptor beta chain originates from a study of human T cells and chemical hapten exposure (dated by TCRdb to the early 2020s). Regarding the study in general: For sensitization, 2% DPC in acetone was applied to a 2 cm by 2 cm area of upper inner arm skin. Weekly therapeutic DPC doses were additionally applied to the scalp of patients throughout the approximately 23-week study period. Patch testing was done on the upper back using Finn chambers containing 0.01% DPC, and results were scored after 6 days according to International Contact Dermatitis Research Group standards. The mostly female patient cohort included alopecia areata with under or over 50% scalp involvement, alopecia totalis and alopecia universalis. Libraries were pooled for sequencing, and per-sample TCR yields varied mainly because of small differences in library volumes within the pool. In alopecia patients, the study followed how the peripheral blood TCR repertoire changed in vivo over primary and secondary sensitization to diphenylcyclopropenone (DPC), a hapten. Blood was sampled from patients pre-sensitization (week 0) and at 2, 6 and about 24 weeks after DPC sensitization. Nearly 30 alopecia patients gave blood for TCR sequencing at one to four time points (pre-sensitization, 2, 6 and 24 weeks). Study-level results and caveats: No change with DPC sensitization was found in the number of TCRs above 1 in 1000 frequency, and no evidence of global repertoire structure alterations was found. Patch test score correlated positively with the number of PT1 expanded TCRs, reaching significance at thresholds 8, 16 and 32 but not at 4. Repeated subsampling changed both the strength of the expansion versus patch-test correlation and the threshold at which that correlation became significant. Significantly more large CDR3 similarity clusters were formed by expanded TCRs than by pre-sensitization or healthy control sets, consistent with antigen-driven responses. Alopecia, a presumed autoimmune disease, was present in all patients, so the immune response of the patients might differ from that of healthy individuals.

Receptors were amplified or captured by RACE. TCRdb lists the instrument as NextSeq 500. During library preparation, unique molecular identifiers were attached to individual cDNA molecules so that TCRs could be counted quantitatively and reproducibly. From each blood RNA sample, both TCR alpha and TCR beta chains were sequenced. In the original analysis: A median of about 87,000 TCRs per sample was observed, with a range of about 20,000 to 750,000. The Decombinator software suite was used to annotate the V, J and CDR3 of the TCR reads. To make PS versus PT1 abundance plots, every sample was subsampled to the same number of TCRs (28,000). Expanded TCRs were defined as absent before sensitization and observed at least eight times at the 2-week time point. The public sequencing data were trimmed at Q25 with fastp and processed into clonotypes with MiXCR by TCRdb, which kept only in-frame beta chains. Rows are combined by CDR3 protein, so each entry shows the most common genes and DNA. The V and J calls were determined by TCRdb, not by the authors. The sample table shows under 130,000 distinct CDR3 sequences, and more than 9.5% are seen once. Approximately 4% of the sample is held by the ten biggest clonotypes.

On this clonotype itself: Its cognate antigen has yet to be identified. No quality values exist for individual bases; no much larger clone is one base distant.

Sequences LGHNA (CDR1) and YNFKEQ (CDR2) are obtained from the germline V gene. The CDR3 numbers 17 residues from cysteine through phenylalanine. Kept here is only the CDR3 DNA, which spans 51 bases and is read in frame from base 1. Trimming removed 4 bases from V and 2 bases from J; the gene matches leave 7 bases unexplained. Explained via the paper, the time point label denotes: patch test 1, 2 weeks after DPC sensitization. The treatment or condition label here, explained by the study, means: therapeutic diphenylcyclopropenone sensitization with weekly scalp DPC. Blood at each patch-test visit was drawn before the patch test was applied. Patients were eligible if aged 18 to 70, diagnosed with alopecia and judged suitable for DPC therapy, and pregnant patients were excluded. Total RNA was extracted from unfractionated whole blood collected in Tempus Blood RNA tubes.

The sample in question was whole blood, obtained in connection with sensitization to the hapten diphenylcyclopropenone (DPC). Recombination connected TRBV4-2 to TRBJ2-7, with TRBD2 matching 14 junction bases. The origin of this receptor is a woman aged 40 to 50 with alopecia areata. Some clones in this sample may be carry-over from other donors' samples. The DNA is TGTGCCAGCAGCCCGGGACTAGCGGGAGTGATAACCTACGAGCAGTACTTC. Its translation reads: CASSPGLAGVITYEQYF.